This T cell receptor beta chain was observed in a study of OX40 agonist ivuxolimab in advanced cancers. Overall study context: With ivuxolimab, an agonistic anti-OX40 (CD134) antibody, patients were treated. Previous treatment with anti-PD-1, anti-PD-L1 or anti-CTLA-4 therapy was allowed; about 37% had received some. Every 2 weeks, ivuxolimab was infused into the patients intravenously at between 0.01 and 10 mg/kg. Study-wide results and limits: At doses 0.1 to 3.0 mg/kg, CD4+ and CD8+ clones expanded.

Comment on this clone: Antigen unknown.

From germline, CDR1 is MNHEY and CDR2 SVGAGI. The trim removed 1 base at V and 0 bases at J, leaving 5 bases unmatched. The CDR3 runs 16 residues. The repertoire was sequenced with immunoSEQ multiplex PCR; TCRdb's copy has only in-frame clones and lacks some. Of tens of thousands of clones listed, approximately 88% are singletons. This TCR was recovered from an adult with an advanced solid tumor such as melanoma, head and neck, liver or kidney cancer. This material consisted of CD4+ or CD8+ T cells sorted from blood, taken in a trial of the OX40 agonist ivuxolimab. The chain uses TRBV6-5 and TRBJ2-7; TRBD2 aligns across 8 bases. For the CDR3, the DNA is TGTGCCAGCAGTTACTTCGGGGGGGACAACTCCTACGAGCAGTACTTC. Protein: CASSYFGGDNSYEQYF.